The entry below describes one T cell receptor (beta chain). Time point defined: patch test 1, 2 weeks after DPC sensitization. Sample treatment: therapeutic diphenylcyclopropenone sensitization with weekly scalp DPC. Donors, patients with alopecia ranging from 18 to 70 years old and judged suitable for DPC, provided samples. The data were taken from a study of human T cells and chemical hapten exposure. Turning to the study itself: Each patient's scalp received weekly diphenylcyclopropenone throughout the roughly 23-week study.

Using its own MiXCR run on the RACE reads, TCRdb lists one record per CDR3 protein. This table has tens of thousands of distinct CDR3 sequences, approximately 8% appearing once. Trimming took off 1 base at V and 4 bases at J, with 16 bases between the two ends. CDR1 MNHNS and CDR2 SASEGT come from the germline V gene. There are 16 residues in the CDR3. Source: whole blood, taken in connection with sensitization to the hapten diphenylcyclopropenone (DPC). The chain uses TRBV6-1 and TRBJ1-2; TRBD1 is a possible D gene (5 bases). This sequence originates from a woman younger than 45 with alopecia areata. Some clones in this sample may be carry-over from other donors' samples. CDR3 loop: CASSEVMAGSAYGYTF. DNA for the CDR3: TGTGCCAGCAGTGAAGTCATGGCAGGGTCTGCCTATGGCTACACCTTC.